A single sample is the source of the 11 T cell receptor beta chains below, sequenced in a study of T cell repertoires in cytomegalovirus infection. Their target antigens are unknown. TCRdb analysed the reads with MiXCR anew, one entry per CDR3 protein. The sample lists 110,000 or so distinct CDR3 sequences, roughly 31% occurring once. Source: CD8+ T cells from cultured PBMCs, taken from culture after CMV antigen stimulation. Source of these receptors: a human donor in good health (CMV status not recorded). Some clones in this sample may be carry-over from other donors' samples.

The table lists this clonotype with many counts. The chain employs TRBV5-4 and TRBJ2-7; TRBD1 is a possible D gene (6 bases). The CDR3 covers 13 residues. Between the trimmed V and J ends, which lost 4 bases and 3 bases, there was a span of 11 bases. The germline CDR1 and CDR2 sequences are SGHNT and YYREEE (reference sequence). DNA of the CDR3: TGTGCCAGCAGCCACACAGGGAACTACGAGCAGTACTTC. Protein sequence: CASSHTGNYEQYF. Drawing the rest from reference TRBV5-4 and TRBJ2-7, the complete variable domain is ETGVTQSPTHLIKTRGQQVTLRCSSQSGHNTVSWYQQALGQGPQFIFQYYREEENGRGNFPPRFSGLQFPNYSSELNVNALELDDSALYLCASSHTGNYEQYFGPGTRLTVT.

This clonotype showed up many times. The CDR3 coding sequence is TGCGCCAGCAGGGAAACAGGGGCCAACTATGGCTACACCTTC. As protein: CASRETGANYGYTF. The V call is TRBV4-1, the J call TRBJ1-2; 7 positions agree with TRBD1. V gave up 6 bases and J gave up 2 bases; unmatched junction bases: 6. The CDR3 totals 14 residues. CDR1 is MGHRA and CDR2 is YSYEKL in the germline V gene.

The CDR3 DNA sequence: TGCAGTGCTAGGGTCAGGGGGGGAAACACTGAAGCTTTCTTT. Its protein product is CSARVRGGNTEAFF. The rearrangement joins TRBV20-1 to TRBJ1-1; 7 bases are shared with TRBD1. The CDR3 length is 14 residues. CDR1 and CDR2 from the germline V gene are DFQATT and SNEGSKA (reference sequence). V was pared by 3 bases and J by 2 bases, with 6 bases of the junction left unmatched.

The chain uses TRBV29-1 and TRBJ1-1, with TRBD1 matching 8 bases. Losses at the gene ends were 7 bases for V and 4 bases for J; bases not matched to a gene: 5. Germline V lookup: CDR1 SQVTM, CDR2 ANQGSEA. This CDR3 spans 12 amino acids. CDR3 nucleotides: TGCAGCGCCGGACAGGGAGGCACTGAAGCTTTCTTT. Translated, it gives CSAGQGGTEAFF.

The sample holds a few counts of this clonotype. The rearrangement joins TRBV7-8 to TRBJ1-3; 10 bases are a match to TRBD1. Germline V gene sequence: CDR1 SGHVS, CDR2 FQNEAQ. The V segment lost 5 bases and the J segment 8 bases; nucleotides outside the gene matches: 9. This CDR3 contains 15 residues. CDR3 residues: CASSPWDRGTDTIYF. Written as DNA, the CDR3 is TGTGCCAGCAGCCCTTGGGACAGGGGAACGGACACCATATATTTT.

This clonotype was seen a handful of times. The chain couples TRBV5-1 to TRBJ2-7; no definite D call. V was trimmed by 4 bases and J by 3 bases, leaving 11 bases between them. The CDR3 runs to 13 residues. Germline-derived CDR1 and CDR2 are SGHRS and YFSETQ. DNA for the CDR3: TGCGCCAGCAGCCAGCTTTTTAGCTACGAGCAGTACTTC. This codes for CASSQLFSYEQYF.

This chain links TRBV9 with TRBJ2-3; TRBD2 is a possible D gene (6 bases). CDR1 is SGDLS and CDR2 is YYNGEE in the germline V gene. The CDR3 contains 15 residues. Trimming removed 2 bases at V and 0 bases at J, with 10 bases between. The CDR3 spells CASSVGGPSTDTQYF. The CDR3 nucleotides read TGTGCCAGCAGCGTGGGGGGACCCAGCACAGATACGCAGTATTTT.

V usage is TRBV12-3 or TRBV12-4 and J usage is TRBJ2-5, with 10 nucleotides matching TRBD1. The CDR3 runs to 16 residues. The J segment lost 0 bases and the V segment lost 6 bases, leaving 7 bases of the junction unmatched. CDR3 protein: CASSSGTGANQETQYF. The CDR3 DNA follows: TGTGCCAGCAGCTCTGGGACAGGGGCGAACCAAGAGACCCAGTACTTC.

The chain employs TRBV7-2 and TRBJ1-6; D not resolved. The V and J ends lost 1 base and 2 bases respectively, with 12 bases between them. Germline-derived CDR1 and CDR2 are SGHTA and FQGNSA. This CDR3 spans 17 amino acids. The CDR3 nucleotides read TGTACCAGCAGCTTAGGTCTTGGTGGCGCCTATAATTCACCCCTCCACTTT. Its protein product is CTSSLGLGGAYNSPLHF. Full variable domain (outside the CDR3, taken from reference TRBV7-2 and TRBJ1-6): GAGVSQSPSNKVTEKGKDVELRCDPISGHTALYWYRQSLGQGLEFLIYFQGNSAPDKSGLPSDRFSAERTGGSVSTLTIQRTQQEDSAVYLCTSSLGLGGAYNSPLHFGNGTRLTVT.

J is TRBJ2-3 and V is TRBV11-2; D gene unclear. Germline CDR1 SGHAT, CDR2 FQNNGV. The germline V and J ends were trimmed by 4 bases and 4 bases, with 6 bases remaining between them. CDR3 length: 12 residues. The CDR3 region is CASSSPPDTQYF. The DNA of the CDR3 is TGTGCCAGCAGCTCCCCCCCAGATACGCAGTATTTT.

By its share, this clonotype is large. This rearrangement joins TRBV7-2 to TRBJ2-7; D tentatively fits TRBD1 or TRBD2 (5 bases each). Germline CDR1 reads SGHTA; CDR2 reads FQGNSA. The germline V and J ends were trimmed by 2 bases and 6 bases, with 17 bases remaining between them. This CDR3 has 15 residues. CDR3 in DNA: TGTGCCAGCAGCTTAACTGTGCAGGGACGGCGCGAGCAGTACTTC. Its protein product is CASSLTVQGRREQYF. Full variable domain (rest looked up from reference TRBV7-2 and TRBJ2-7): GAGVSQSPSNKVTEKGKDVELRCDPISGHTALYWYRQSLGQGLEFLIYFQGNSAPDKSGLPSDRFSAERTGGSVSTLTIQRTQQEDSAVYLCASSLTVQGRREQYFGPGTRLTVT.